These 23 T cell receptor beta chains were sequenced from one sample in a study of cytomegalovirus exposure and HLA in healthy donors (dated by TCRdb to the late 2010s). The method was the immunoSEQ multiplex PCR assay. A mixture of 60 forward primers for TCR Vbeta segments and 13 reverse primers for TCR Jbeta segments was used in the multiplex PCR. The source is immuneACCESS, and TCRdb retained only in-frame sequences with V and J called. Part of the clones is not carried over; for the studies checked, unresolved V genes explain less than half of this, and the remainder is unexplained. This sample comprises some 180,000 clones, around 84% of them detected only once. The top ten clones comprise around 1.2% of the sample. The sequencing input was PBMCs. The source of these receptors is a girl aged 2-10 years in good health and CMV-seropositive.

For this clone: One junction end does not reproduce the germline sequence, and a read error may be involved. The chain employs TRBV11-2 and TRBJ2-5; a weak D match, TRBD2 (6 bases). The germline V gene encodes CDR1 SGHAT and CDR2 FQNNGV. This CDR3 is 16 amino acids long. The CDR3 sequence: CASSVELAAYKETQYF. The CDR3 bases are TGTGCCAGCAGCGTAGAATTAGCGGCCTATAAAGAGACCCAGTACTTC. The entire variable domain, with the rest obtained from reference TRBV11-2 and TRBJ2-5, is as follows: EAGVAQSPRYKIIEKRQSVAFWCNPISGHATLYWYQQILGQGPKLLIQFQNNGVVDDSQLPKDRFSAERLKGVDSTLKIQPAKLEDSAVYLCASSVELAAYKETQYFGPGTRLLVL.

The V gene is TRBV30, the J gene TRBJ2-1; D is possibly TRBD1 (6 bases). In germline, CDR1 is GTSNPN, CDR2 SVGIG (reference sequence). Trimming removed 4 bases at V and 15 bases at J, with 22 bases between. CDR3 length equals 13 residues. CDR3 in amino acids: CAWNPRLRDKTFF. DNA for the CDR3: TGTGCCTGGAATCCTCGCCTCCGGGACAAGACGTTCTTC.

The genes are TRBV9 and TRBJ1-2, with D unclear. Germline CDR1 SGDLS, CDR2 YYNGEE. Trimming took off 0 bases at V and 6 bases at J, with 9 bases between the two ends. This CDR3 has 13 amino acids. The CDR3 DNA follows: TGTGCCAGCAGCGTAGATCGGGAGGATGGCTACACCTTC. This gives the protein CASSVDREDGYTF.

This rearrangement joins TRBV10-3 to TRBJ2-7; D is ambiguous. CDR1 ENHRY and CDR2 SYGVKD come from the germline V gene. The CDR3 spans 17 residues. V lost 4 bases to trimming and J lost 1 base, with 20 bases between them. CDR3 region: CAISGLPWSYRSYEQYF. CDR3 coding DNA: TGTGCCATCAGTGGACTCCCGTGGAGTTATAGATCCTACGAGCAGTACTTC.

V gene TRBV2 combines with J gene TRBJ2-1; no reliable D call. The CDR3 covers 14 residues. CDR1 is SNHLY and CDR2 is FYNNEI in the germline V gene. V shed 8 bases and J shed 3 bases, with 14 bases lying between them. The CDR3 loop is CASSWVEDYNEQFF. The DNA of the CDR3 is TGTGCCAGCTCTTGGGTTGAGGACTACAATGAGCAGTTCTTC.

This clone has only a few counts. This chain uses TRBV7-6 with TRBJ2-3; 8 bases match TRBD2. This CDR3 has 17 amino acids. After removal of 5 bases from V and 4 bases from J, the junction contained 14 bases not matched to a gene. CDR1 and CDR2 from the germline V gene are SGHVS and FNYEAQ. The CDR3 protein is CASSKMTSVLGSDTQYF. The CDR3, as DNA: TGTGCCAGCAGCAAAATGACTAGCGTCCTCGGCTCAGATACGCAGTATTTT.

The CDR3 nucleotides read TGTGCCAGCAGTGAGGGGGGAGGGCTTTCCTACGAGCAGTACTTC. Translated: CASSEGGGLSYEQYF. J is TRBJ2-7 and V is TRBV25-1, with TRBD2 matching 7 bases. Looked up from germline, CDR1 is MGHDK and CDR2 is SYGVNS. Trimming took 3 bases from V and 1 from J; bases not matched to a gene: 6. CDR3 length: 15 residues.

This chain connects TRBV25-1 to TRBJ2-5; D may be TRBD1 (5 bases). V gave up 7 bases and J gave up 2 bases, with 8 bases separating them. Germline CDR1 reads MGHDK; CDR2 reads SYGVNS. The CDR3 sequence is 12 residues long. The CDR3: CASKGYQETQYF. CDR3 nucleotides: TGTGCCAGCAAGGGGTATCAAGAGACCCAGTACTTC.

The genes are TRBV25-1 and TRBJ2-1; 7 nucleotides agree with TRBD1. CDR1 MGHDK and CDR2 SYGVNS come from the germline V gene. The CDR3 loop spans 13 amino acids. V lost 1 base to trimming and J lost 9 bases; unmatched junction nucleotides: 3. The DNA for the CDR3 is TGTGCCAGCAGTGAATCCAGGGGGATTGAGCAGTTCTTC. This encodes CASSESRGIEQFF.

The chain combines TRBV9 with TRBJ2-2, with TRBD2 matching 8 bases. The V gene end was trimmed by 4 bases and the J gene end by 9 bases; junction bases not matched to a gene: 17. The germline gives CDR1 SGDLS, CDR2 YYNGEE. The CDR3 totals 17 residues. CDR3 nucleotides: TGTGCCAGCAGCCCTCCCGGGGGGGGGTTGGGGACTAGGGAGCTGTTTTTT. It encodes CASSPPGGGLGTRELFF.

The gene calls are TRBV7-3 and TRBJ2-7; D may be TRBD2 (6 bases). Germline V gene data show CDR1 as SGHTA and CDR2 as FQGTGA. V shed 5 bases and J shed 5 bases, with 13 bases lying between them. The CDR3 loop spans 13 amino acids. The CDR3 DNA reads TGTGCCAGCAGCCCTGGGACTCGCCACGAGCAGTACTTC. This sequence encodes CASSPGTRHEQYF.

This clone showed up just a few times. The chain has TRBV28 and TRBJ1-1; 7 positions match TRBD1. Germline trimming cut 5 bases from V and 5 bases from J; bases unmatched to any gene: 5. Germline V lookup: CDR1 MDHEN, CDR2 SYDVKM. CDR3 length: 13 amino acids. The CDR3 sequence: CASSMTGPTEAFF. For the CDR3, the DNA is TGTGCCAGCAGTATGACAGGGCCAACTGAAGCTTTCTTT.

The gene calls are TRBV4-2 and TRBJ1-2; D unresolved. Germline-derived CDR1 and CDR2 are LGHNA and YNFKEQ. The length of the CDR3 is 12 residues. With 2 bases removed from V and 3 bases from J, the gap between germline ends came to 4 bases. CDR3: CASSQQDYGYTF. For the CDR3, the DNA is TGTGCCAGCAGCCAACAGGACTATGGCTACACCTTC.

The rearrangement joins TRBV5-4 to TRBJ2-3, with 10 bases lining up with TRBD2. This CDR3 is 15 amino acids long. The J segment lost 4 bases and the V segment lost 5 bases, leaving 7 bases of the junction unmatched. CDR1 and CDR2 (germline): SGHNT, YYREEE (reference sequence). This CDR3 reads CASRSTGTSADTQYF. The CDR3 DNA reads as TGTGCCAGCAGGTCAACCGGGACTAGCGCAGATACGCAGTATTTT. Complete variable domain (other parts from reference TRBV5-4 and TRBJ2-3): ETGVTQSPTHLIKTRGQQVTLRCSSQSGHNTVSWYQQALGQGPQFIFQYYREEENGRGNFPPRFSGLQFPNYSSELNVNALELDDSALYLCASRSTGTSADTQYFGPGTRLTVL.

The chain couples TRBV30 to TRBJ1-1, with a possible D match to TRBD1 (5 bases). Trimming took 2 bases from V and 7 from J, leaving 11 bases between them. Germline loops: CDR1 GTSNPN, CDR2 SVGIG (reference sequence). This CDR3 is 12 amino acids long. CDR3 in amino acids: CAWSPGGFEAFF. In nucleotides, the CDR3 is TGTGCCTGGAGTCCGGGGGGATTTGAAGCTTTCTTT.

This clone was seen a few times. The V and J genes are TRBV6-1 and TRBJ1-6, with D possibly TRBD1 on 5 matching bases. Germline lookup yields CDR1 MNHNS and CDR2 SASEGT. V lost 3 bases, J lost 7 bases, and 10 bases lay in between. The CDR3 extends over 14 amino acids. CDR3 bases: TGTGCCAGCAGTGACAGGGTAGAGAATTCACCCCTCCACTTT. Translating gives CASSDRVENSPLHF.

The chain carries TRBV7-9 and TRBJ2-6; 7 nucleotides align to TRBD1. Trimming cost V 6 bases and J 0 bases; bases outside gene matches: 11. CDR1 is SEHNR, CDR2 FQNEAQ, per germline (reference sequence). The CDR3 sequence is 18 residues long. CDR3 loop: CASSPPGQLFSGANVLTF. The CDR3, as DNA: TGTGCCAGCAGTCCGCCGGGACAGCTTTTCTCTGGGGCCAACGTCCTGACTTTC.

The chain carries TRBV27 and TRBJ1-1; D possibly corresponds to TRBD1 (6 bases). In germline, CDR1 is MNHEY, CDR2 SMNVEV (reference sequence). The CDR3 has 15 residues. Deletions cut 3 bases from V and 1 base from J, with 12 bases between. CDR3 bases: TGTGCCAGCAGTTTTTGGGGACAATGGAACACTGAAGCTTTCTTT. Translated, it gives CASSFWGQWNTEAFF.

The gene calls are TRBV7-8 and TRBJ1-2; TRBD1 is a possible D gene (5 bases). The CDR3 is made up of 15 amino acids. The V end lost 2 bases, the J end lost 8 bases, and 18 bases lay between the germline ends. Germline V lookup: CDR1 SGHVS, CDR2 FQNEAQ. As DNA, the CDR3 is TGTGCCAGCAGCTTATTGGGGTGGGGGGATGAGGGCTACACCTTC. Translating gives CASSLLGWGDEGYTF.

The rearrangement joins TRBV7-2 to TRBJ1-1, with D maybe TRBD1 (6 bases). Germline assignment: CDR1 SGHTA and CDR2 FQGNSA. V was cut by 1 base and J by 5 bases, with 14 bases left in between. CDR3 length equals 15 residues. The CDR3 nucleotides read TGTGCCAGCAGCTTAGGACAGGCCCGCACAACTGAAGCTTTCTTT. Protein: CASSLGQARTTEAFF.

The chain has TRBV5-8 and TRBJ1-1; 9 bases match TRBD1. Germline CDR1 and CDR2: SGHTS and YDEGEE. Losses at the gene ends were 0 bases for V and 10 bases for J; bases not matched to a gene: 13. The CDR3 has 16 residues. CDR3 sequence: CASSLAYRTGDMGAFF. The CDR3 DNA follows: TGTGCCAGCAGCTTGGCCTATAGGACAGGGGACATGGGAGCTTTCTTT.

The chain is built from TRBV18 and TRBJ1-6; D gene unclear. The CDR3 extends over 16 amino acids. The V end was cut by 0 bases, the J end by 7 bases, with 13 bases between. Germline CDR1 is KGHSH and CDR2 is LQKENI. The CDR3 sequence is CASSPPSRQKNSPLHF. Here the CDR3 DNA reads TGTGCCAGCTCACCACCGTCACGCCAGAAGAATTCACCCCTCCACTTT.

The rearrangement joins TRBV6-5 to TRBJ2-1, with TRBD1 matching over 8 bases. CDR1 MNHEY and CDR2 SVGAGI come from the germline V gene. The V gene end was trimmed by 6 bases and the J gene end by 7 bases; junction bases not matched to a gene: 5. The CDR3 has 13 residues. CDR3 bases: TGTGCCAGCAGGCGGGGACAGGAGAATGAGCAGTTCTTC. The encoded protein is CASRRGQENEQFF.